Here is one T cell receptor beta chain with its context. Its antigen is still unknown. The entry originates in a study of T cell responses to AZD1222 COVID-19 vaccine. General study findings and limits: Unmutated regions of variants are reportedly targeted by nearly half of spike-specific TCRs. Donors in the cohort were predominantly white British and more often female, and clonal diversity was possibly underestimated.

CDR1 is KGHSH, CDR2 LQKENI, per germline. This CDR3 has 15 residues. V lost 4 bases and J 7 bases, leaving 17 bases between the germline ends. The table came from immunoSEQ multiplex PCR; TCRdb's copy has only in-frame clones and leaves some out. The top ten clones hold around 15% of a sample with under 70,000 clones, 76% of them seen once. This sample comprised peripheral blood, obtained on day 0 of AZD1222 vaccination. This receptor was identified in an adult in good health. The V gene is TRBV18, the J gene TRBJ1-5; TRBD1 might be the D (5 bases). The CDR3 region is CASSLPGGTGQPQHF. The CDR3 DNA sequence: TGTGCCAGCTCACTCCCGGGGGGGACGGGGCAGCCCCAGCATTTT.